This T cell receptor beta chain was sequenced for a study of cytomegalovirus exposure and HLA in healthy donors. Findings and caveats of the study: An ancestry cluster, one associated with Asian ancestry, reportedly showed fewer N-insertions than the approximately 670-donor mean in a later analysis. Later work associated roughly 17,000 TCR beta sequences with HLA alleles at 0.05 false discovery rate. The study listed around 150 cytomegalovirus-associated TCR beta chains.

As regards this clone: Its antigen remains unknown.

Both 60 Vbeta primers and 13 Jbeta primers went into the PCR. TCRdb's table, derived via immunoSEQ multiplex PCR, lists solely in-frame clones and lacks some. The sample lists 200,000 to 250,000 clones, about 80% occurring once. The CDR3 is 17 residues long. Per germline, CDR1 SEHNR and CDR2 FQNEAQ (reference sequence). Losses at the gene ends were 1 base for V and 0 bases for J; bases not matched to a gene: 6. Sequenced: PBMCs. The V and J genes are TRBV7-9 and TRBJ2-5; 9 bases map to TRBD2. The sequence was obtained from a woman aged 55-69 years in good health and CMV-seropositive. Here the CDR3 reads CASSLGSGRMYQETQYF. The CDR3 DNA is TGTGCCAGCAGCTTAGGTAGCGGGAGAATGTACCAAGAGACCCAGTACTTC.